A single sample gave rise to the 14 T cell receptor beta chains below, sequenced in a study of T cells in localized non-small cell lung cancer. Clones were read by immunoSEQ multiplex PCR, and TCRdb kept only the in-frame ones, dropping some. The table lists about 36,000 clones, around 88% of them singletons. The sample consisted of peripheral blood, taken before any cancer treatment. The receptor source for this set is a woman aged 35 to 70 with stage I lung adenocarcinoma.

The chain links TRBV9 to TRBJ2-7, with a tentative D call TRBD2 (5 bases). This CDR3 comprises 15 residues. Germline V gene lookup returns CDR1 SGDLS and CDR2 YYNGEE. V lost 1 base and J lost 1, with 12 bases in between. CDR3 sequence (DNA): TGTGCCAGCAGCGTAAGCGGACTCGCGTCCTACGAGCAGTACTTC. Amino acids: CASSVSGLASYEQYF.

The rearrangement uses TRBV5-1 and TRBJ1-1; D is unclear. The CDR3 is 17 amino acids. The V end lost 0 bases, the J end lost 4 bases, and 19 bases lay between the germline ends. Per germline, CDR1 SGHRS and CDR2 YFSETQ. For the CDR3, the DNA is TGCGCCAGCAGCTTGGACCGTGGGAGGGTCGCGGGCACTGAAGCTTTCTTT. It codes for CASSLDRGRVAGTEAFF. Full variable domain (missing parts from reference TRBV5-1 and TRBJ1-1): KAGVTQTPRYLIKTRGQQVTLSCSPISGHRSVSWYQQTPGQGLQFLFEYFSETQRNKGNFPGRFSGRQFSNSRSEMNVSTLELGDSALYLCASSLDRGRVAGTEAFFGQGTRLTVV.

There are a few counts of this clone. This rearrangement joins TRBV27 to TRBJ1-2; 8 bases line up with TRBD1. The V gene's germline CDR1 is MNHEY and CDR2 SMNVEV (reference sequence). This CDR3 comprises 13 residues. Losses at the gene ends were 10 bases for V and 8 bases for J; bases not matched to a gene: 12. Here the CDR3 DNA reads TGTGCCACCAGAGTCCCGGGACAGGCCGGCTACACCTTC. Amino acid sequence: CATRVPGQAGYTF.

V usage is TRBV5-1 and J usage is TRBJ1-2; 9 bases are shared with TRBD1. The CDR3 has 14 amino acids. Germline CDR1 SGHRS, CDR2 YFSETQ. Trimming took 3 bases from V and 8 from J; bases not matched to a gene: 8. This CDR3 reads CASSSPGQGGGYTF. DNA of the CDR3: TGCGCCAGCAGCTCACCGGGACAGGGTGGCGGCTACACCTTC.

The chain employs TRBV6-5 and TRBJ1-1; D gene unclear. The germline V gene has CDR1 MNHEY and CDR2 SVGAGI. This CDR3 has 14 residues. With 6 bases removed from V and 1 base from J, the gap between germline ends came to 12 bases. The CDR3 DNA sequence: TGTGCCAGCAGGACGGTGGACGGGAACACTGAAGCTTTCTTT. Amino acid sequence: CASRTVDGNTEAFF.

J is TRBJ2-7 and V is TRBV30, with D tentatively TRBD1 (6 bases). The V gene's germline CDR1 is GTSNPN and CDR2 SVGIG (reference sequence). This CDR3 is built from 13 residues. V lost 1 base and J 3 bases, leaving 10 bases between the germline ends. The chain's CDR3 is CAWSEGHLYEQYF. The CDR3 DNA follows: TGTGCCTGGAGTGAGGGACACCTCTACGAGCAGTACTTC.

Worth noting for this clone: One end of the junction fails to match germline, which may point to a read error. The rearrangement joins TRBV18 to TRBJ2-2; no firm D call. The CDR3 loop spans 12 amino acids. The germline CDR1 and CDR2 sequences are KGHSH and LQKENI. CDR3 amino acids: CASSPRSGELFF. CDR3 nucleotides: TGTGCCAGCTCTCCACGGAGCGGGGAGCTGTTTTTT.

V and J are TRBV6-6 and TRBJ2-3; 9 bases agree with TRBD2. Losses at the gene ends were 11 bases for V and 7 bases for J; bases not matched to a gene: 13. This CDR3 is 14 amino acids long. Germline V gene data show CDR1 as MNHNY and CDR2 as SVGAGI (reference sequence). The CDR3 is CAATRGRGGNTQYF. CDR3 nucleotide sequence: TGTGCCGCTACGCGGGGGCGGGGGGGAAATACGCAGTATTTT.

The chain is built from TRBV4-2 and TRBJ2-1, with 12 bases lining up with TRBD2. After removal of 3 bases from V and 10 bases from J, the junction contained 7 bases not matched to a gene. The CDR3 is 15 residues long. CDR1 and CDR2 (germline): LGHNA, YNFKEQ. The chain's CDR3 is CASSHSSGGAGEQFF. The CDR3 nucleotides are TGTGCCAGCAGCCATTCTAGCGGGGGGGCCGGGGAGCAGTTCTTC.

The gene calls are TRBV2 and TRBJ1-5; D not resolved. CDR1 SNHLY and CDR2 FYNNEI come from the germline V gene. The CDR3 is made up of 14 amino acids. The V end lost 6 bases, the J end lost 5 bases, and 14 bases lay between the germline ends. For the CDR3, the DNA is TGTGCCAGCAGCTTAGGCGGCAGATATCAGCCCCAGCATTTT. Protein sequence: CASSLGGRYQPQHF.

The chain has TRBV5-4 and TRBJ1-6; 7 bases fit TRBD1. The V segment lost 4 bases and the J segment 7 bases; nucleotides outside the gene matches: 5. This CDR3 is 14 amino acids long. Germline V lookup: CDR1 SGHNT, CDR2 YYREEE (reference sequence). The CDR3 sequence: CASSQDRINSPLHF. CDR3 DNA sequence: TGTGCCAGCAGCCAGGACAGGATAAATTCACCCCTCCACTTT.

This clone was detected once. The chain carries TRBV5-5 and TRBJ2-7; D possibly matches TRBD1 or TRBD2 (5 bases each). From germline, CDR1 is SGHKS and CDR2 YYEKEE (reference sequence). The CDR3 length is 14 residues. V shed 4 bases and J shed 0 bases, with 11 bases lying between them. The chain's CDR3 is CASSQGPNSYEQYF. The CDR3 DNA follows: TGTGCCAGCAGCCAGGGACCGAACTCCTACGAGCAGTACTTC.

This clone was picked up a small number of times. The rearrangement uses TRBV9 and TRBJ1-1; D gene ambiguous. Trimming shortened V by 0 bases and J by 4 bases, and 7 bases separated the two germline ends. Germline assignment: CDR1 SGDLS and CDR2 YYNGEE. This CDR3 has 13 amino acids. The CDR3 protein is CASSVGSVTEAFF. Written as DNA, the CDR3 is TGTGCCAGCAGCGTAGGAAGCGTCACTGAAGCTTTCTTT. Supplemented by reference TRBV9 and TRBJ1-1, the full variable domain reads DSGVTQTPKHLITATGQRVTLRCSPRSGDLSVYWYQQSLDQGLQFLIQYYNGEERAKGNILERFSAQQFPDLHSELNLSSLELGDSALYFCASSVGSVTEAFFGQGTRLTVV.

The CDR3 bases are TGTGCCAGCAGTCGACAGGGGCTCAGGAACGAGCAGTACTTC. This translates into CASSRQGLRNEQYF. The gene calls are TRBV2 and TRBJ2-7; 8 bases agree with TRBD1. This CDR3 spans 14 amino acids. CDR1 and CDR2 (germline): SNHLY, FYNNEI. The J segment lost 5 bases and the V segment lost 5 bases, leaving 8 bases of the junction unmatched.